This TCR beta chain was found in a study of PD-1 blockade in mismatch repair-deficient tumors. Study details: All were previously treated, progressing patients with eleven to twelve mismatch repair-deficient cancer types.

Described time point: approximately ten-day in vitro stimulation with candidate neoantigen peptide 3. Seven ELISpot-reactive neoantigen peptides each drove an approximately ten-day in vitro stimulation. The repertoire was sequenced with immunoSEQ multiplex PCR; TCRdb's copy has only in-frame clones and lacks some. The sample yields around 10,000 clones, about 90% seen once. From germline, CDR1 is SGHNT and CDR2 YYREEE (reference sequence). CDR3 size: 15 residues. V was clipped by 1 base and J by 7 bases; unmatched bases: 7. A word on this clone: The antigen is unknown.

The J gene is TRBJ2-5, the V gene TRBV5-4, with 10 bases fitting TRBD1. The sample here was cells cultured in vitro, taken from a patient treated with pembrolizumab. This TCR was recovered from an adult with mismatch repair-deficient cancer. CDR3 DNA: TGTGCCAGCAGCTTGTCAAGGACAGGGGGGGGGACCCAGTACTTC. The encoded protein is CASSLSRTGGGTQYF.